Listed below are T cell receptor beta chains from one sample, sequenced in a study of blood T cell repertoires in COVID-19. Produced via immunoSEQ multiplex PCR; TCRdb's table is partial and in-frame only. The sample has under 200,000 clones; roughly 77% are singletons. Material for sequencing was peripheral blood. These receptors all come from a man in his 70s with active or convalescent COVID-19. Both conserved end residues are part of each CDR3. The D gene is left open where the match is weak. The size of a clone is reported for some rows only, either as once, few or many, or as a class for expanded clones.

clone_size: few; d_call: TRBD1; j_call: TRBJ1-1; v_call: TRBV10-1; cdr3_nt: TGCGCCAGCAGTGCGGGACAGGGGCGCACTGAAGCTTTCTTT; cdr3_aa: CASSAGQGRTEAFF
clone_size: .; d_call: .; j_call: TRBJ2-7; v_call: TRBV4-1; cdr3_nt: TGCGCCAGCAGCGGACGGGAAGGCTACGAGCAGTACTTC; cdr3_aa: CASSGREGYEQYF
clone_size: .; d_call: .; j_call: TRBJ2-3; v_call: TRBV5-1; cdr3_nt: TGCGCCAGCAGCTTGGATGATGTCCGGGGTGATACGCAGTATTTT; cdr3_aa: CASSLDDVRGDTQYF
clone_size: .; d_call: TRBD2; j_call: TRBJ2-1; v_call: TRBV4-1; cdr3_nt: TGCGCCAGCAGCCAGGGAAGCTATACGGGACTAGCGGGATCGAGCTCCTACAATGAGCAGTTCTTC; cdr3_aa: CASSQGSYTGLAGSSSYNEQFF
clone_size: .; d_call: TRBD1; j_call: TRBJ2-1; v_call: TRBV5-1; cdr3_nt: TGCGCCAGCAGCTTATCGCAGGGGGCACAGGGTGAGCAGTTCTTC; cdr3_aa: CASSLSQGAQGEQFF
clone_size: .; d_call: .; j_call: TRBJ1-2; v_call: TRBV7-8; cdr3_nt: TGTGCCAGCAGCCCGGGGAGATATGGCTACACCTTC; cdr3_aa: CASSPGRYGYTF
clone_size: few; d_call: .; j_call: TRBJ1-5; v_call: TRBV12-3/TRBV12-4; cdr3_nt: TGTGCCAGCAGTAACCACAGGTTACCCCAGCATTTT; cdr3_aa: CASSNHRLPQHF
clone_size: .; d_call: TRBD1; j_call: TRBJ1-1; v_call: TRBV5-6; cdr3_nt: TGTGCCAGCAGCGGAGACGTATGGGACAGCATGAACACTGAAGCTTTCTTT; cdr3_aa: CASSGDVWDSMNTEAFF
clone_size: .; d_call: TRBD2; j_call: TRBJ2-7; v_call: TRBV15; cdr3_nt: TGTGCCACCAGCAGAGGTACTAGCGGGAGAGGCGAGCAGTACTTC; cdr3_aa: CATSRGTSGRGEQYF
clone_size: .; d_call: .; j_call: TRBJ2-3; v_call: TRBV7-2; cdr3_nt: TGTGCCAGCAGCTCAAGCGGAGCCTCGGATACGCAGTATTTT; cdr3_aa: CASSSSGASDTQYF
clone_size: .; d_call: TRBD1; j_call: TRBJ1-4; v_call: TRBV7-2; cdr3_nt: TGTGCCAGCAAGGGACAGACTAATGAAAAACTGTTTTTT; cdr3_aa: CASKGQTNEKLFF
clone_size: once; d_call: TRBD2; j_call: TRBJ2-1; v_call: TRBV2; cdr3_nt: TGTGCCAGCAGTGCCCTGACTAGCGGCTACAATGAGCAGTTCTTC; cdr3_aa: CASSALTSGYNEQFF
clone_size: .; d_call: .; j_call: TRBJ2-3; v_call: TRBV5-1; cdr3_nt: TGCGCCAGCATCCATGGCGGAAAGTGGACAGATACGCAGTATTTT; cdr3_aa: CASIHGGKWTDTQYF
clone_size: .; d_call: TRBD1; j_call: TRBJ1-2; v_call: TRBV27; cdr3_nt: TGTGCCAGCAGTCCGGACAGGTACTATGGCTACACCTTC; cdr3_aa: CASSPDRYYGYTF
clone_size: .; d_call: TRBD2; j_call: TRBJ2-1; v_call: TRBV25-1; cdr3_nt: TGTGCCAGCAGTGAATATAATAGCGGGAATAACAATGAGCAGTTCTTC; cdr3_aa: CASSEYNSGNNNEQFF
clone_size: once; d_call: .; j_call: TRBJ1-1; v_call: TRBV2; cdr3_nt: TGTGCCAGCAGTGAACAGGGACAAACGAACACTGAAGCTTTCTTT; cdr3_aa: CASSEQGQTNTEAFF
clone_size: few; d_call: .; j_call: TRBJ1-1; v_call: TRBV9; cdr3_nt: TGTGCCCCACAAAGTAAGGCTGGCAGACAACTCGTTAACACTGAAGCTTTCTTT; cdr3_aa: CAPQSKAGRQLVNTEAFF
clone_size: .; d_call: TRBD2; j_call: TRBJ2-1; v_call: TRBV7-6; cdr3_nt: TGTGCCAGCAGCCAGCGAGGCTATAGCGGGGCGACCTACAATGAGCAGTTCTTC; cdr3_aa: CASSQRGYSGATYNEQFF
clone_size: .; d_call: .; j_call: TRBJ1-1; v_call: TRBV5-1; cdr3_nt: TGCGCCAGCAGCCCAGACAGTATAACTGAAGCTTTCTTT; cdr3_aa: CASSPDSITEAFF
clone_size: few; d_call: .; j_call: TRBJ1-6; v_call: TRBV19; cdr3_nt: TGTGCCAGTAGTCCCGGTCCCCCCGGCGGTTCACCCCTCCACTTT; cdr3_aa: CASSPGPPGGSPLHF
clone_size: .; d_call: TRBD2; j_call: TRBJ2-1; v_call: TRBV7-9; cdr3_nt: TGTGCCAGCAGCTTCGGGACTAGCGGGAGCTCCTACAATGAGCAGTTCTTC; cdr3_aa: CASSFGTSGSSYNEQFF
clone_size: .; d_call: .; j_call: TRBJ1-2; v_call: TRBV6-5; cdr3_nt: TGTGCCAGCAGCCAGGACAAAGTCTATGGCTACACCTTC; cdr3_aa: CASSQDKVYGYTF
clone_size: .; d_call: TRBD1; j_call: TRBJ1-3; v_call: TRBV18; cdr3_nt: TGTGCCAGCTCACGCGGACAGGGCCCCTCTGGAAACACCATATATTTT; cdr3_aa: CASSRGQGPSGNTIYF
clone_size: .; d_call: TRBD1; j_call: TRBJ1-3; v_call: TRBV5-1; cdr3_nt: TGCGCCAGCAGCCCCAGGACAGGGGACGCCGGAAACACCATATATTTT; cdr3_aa: CASSPRTGDAGNTIYF